These 24 T cell receptor beta chains came from one sample sequenced in a study of identifying expanded T cells in peripheral blood. Using immunoSEQ multiplex PCR, the repertoire was profiled, and TCRdb retains in-frame clones only, with some absent. Found here are 75,000 to 90,000 clones, approximately 84% of them singletons; the top ten hold 18%. Material: blood. Source of these receptors: a person aged 18-69 years in good health.

The rearrangement joins TRBV5-4 to TRBJ2-1; D is possibly TRBD1 (6 bases). V lost 4 bases, J lost 4 bases, and 15 bases lay in between. This CDR3 region has 15 residues. Germline CDR1 reads SGHNT; CDR2 reads YYREEE (reference sequence). The CDR3 bases are TGTGCCAGCAGCAGTGGACAGACGCCGTACAATGAGCAGTTCTTC. This gives the protein CASSSGQTPYNEQFF.

The table lists this clone with a few counts. The rearrangement joins TRBV5-1 to TRBJ2-2, with 7 bases fitting TRBD1. The junction had 8 bases not matched to a gene; V was cut back by 3 bases and J by 6 bases. CDR1 and CDR2 (germline): SGHRS, YFSETQ. The CDR3 spans 15 residues. The CDR3 DNA follows: TGCGCCAGCAGCTCGATGACAGGGATTGCCGGGGAGCTGTTTTTT. Its translation: CASSSMTGIAGELFF.

V gene TRBV7-2 combines with J gene TRBJ2-1; TRBD2 agrees at 13 bases. The CDR3 length is 17 residues. The V gene's germline CDR1 is SGHTA and CDR2 FQGNSA. Trimming took 5 bases from V and 7 from J; bases not matched to a gene: 11. CDR3 region: CASSRELAGGPDNEQFF. DNA of the CDR3: TGTGCCAGCAGCAGAGAACTAGCGGGAGGGCCCGATAATGAGCAGTTCTTC.

V and J are TRBV4-1 and TRBJ2-7, with 9 nucleotides matching TRBD1. CDR1 MGHRA and CDR2 YSYEKL come from the germline V gene. J was trimmed by 0 bases and V by 1 base; bases with no gene match: 4. This CDR3 spans 16 amino acids. The CDR3 spells CASSQGGQGLSYEQYF. CDR3 bases: TGCGCCAGCAGCCAAGGCGGACAGGGGCTCTCCTACGAGCAGTACTTC.

The chain carries TRBV6-5 and TRBJ2-3; D gene uncertain. CDR1 and CDR2 from the germline V gene are MNHEY and SVGAGI. V was pared by 5 bases and J by 9 bases, with 9 bases between. The CDR3 loop spans 11 amino acids. The CDR3 bases are TGTGCCAGCAGTAGGGCACAAACGCAGTATTTT. This encodes CASSRAQTQYF.

The chain employs TRBV10-3 and TRBJ2-3, with D perhaps matching TRBD2 (5 bases). CDR1 is ENHRY, CDR2 SYGVKD, per germline. V lost 6 bases to trimming and J lost 2 bases, with 15 bases between them. The CDR3 loop spans 15 amino acids. In nucleotides, the CDR3 is TGTGCCATCAGCGGACTGGACTCCTCCACAGATACGCAGTATTTT. This codes for CAISGLDSSTDTQYF.

This clone was detected once. The chain employs TRBV5-6 and TRBJ2-1, with unresolved D. V lost 0 bases and J 0 bases, leaving 4 bases between the germline ends. CDR1 is SGHDT, CDR2 YYEEEE, per germline. The CDR3 length is 14 residues. DNA for the CDR3: TGTGCCAGCAGCTTGGGGGACTCCTACAATGAGCAGTTCTTC. Protein: CASSLGDSYNEQFF.

This rearrangement joins TRBV7-8 to TRBJ1-5; 11 nucleotides align to TRBD1. The V and J ends lost 1 base and 7 bases, in that order; junction bases with no gene match: 6. The CDR3 is made up of 16 amino acids. The germline V gene has CDR1 SGHVS and CDR2 FQNEAQ. CDR3 amino acids: CASSLGGQGARQPQHF. The CDR3 DNA reads TGTGCCAGCAGCTTAGGTGGACAGGGGGCTCGGCAGCCCCAGCATTTT.

The rearrangement joins TRBV5-6 to TRBJ2-1; 14 bases are a match to TRBD2. The CDR3 is 17 residues long. The germline V gene encodes CDR1 SGHDT and CDR2 YYEEEE. V shed 4 bases and J 6 bases; nucleotides not matched to a gene: 9. The CDR3 is CASSVGLAGVSSNEQFF. In nucleotides, the CDR3 is TGTGCCAGCAGCGTGGGACTAGCGGGAGTCTCATCCAATGAGCAGTTCTTC.

This rearrangement joins TRBV25-1 to TRBJ2-1; 9 bases align to TRBD1. The CDR3 loop spans 16 amino acids. Germline assignment: CDR1 MGHDK and CDR2 SYGVNS. V dropped 7 bases and J dropped 3; count of bases not matched to a gene: 10. The CDR3 coding sequence is TGTGCCAGCAATTCTCTCACAGGGGGCGGCTACAATGAGCAGTTCTTC. It is translated as CASNSLTGGGYNEQFF.

This chain links TRBV27 with TRBJ1-2; 8 bases fit TRBD1. V shed 6 bases and J 8 bases; nucleotides not matched to a gene: 8. CDR1 is MNHEY, CDR2 SMNVEV, per germline (reference sequence). CDR3 length: 13 residues. The CDR3 region is CASSVGQGGGYTF. DNA of the CDR3: TGTGCCAGCAGCGTTGGACAGGGAGGCGGCTACACCTTC.

CDR3 DNA sequence: TGTGCCACCAGCAGAGGGACAGGGGCCCACCAACTTTATGGCTACACCTTC. Encoded protein: CATSRGTGAHQLYGYTF. The chain is built from TRBV15 and TRBJ1-2, with TRBD1 identical over 9 bases. Trimming cost V 1 base and J 5 bases; bases outside gene matches: 11. The CDR3 contains 17 residues. Per germline, CDR1 LNHNV and CDR2 YYDKDF (reference sequence).

The chain links TRBV29-1 to TRBJ1-1; D perhaps matches TRBD1 (6 bases). Germline CDR1 and CDR2: SQVTM and ANQGSEA. Trimming removed 7 bases from V and 1 base from J, with 13 bases in between. The CDR3 sequence is 13 residues long. The DNA for the CDR3 is TGCAGCGAGAAACAGGGACCGAACACTGAAGCTTTCTTT. Protein sequence: CSEKQGPNTEAFF.

This clone was detected ten times or more. The same CDR3 arises from other DNA sequences in this sample as well. The V gene is TRBV14, the J gene TRBJ1-4, with D maybe TRBD1 (5 bases). Looked up from germline, CDR1 is SGHDN and CDR2 is FVKESK. This CDR3 contains 15 residues. Trimming left V 0 bases short and J 8 bases short, with 13 bases between. CDR3 residues: CASSQDQGAGEKLFF. CDR3 bases: TGTGCCAGCAGCCAAGATCAGGGTGCCGGGGAAAAACTGTTTTTT.

This clone was counted only a few times. V gene TRBV4-2 combines with J gene TRBJ2-1; weak D call: TRBD2 (6 bases). The CDR3 contains 17 residues. V was pared by 1 base and J by 2 bases, with 15 bases between. Germline assignment: CDR1 LGHNA and CDR2 YNFKEQ. In DNA, the CDR3 is TGTGCCAGCAGCCAAGCCCAAGGAGGAGGGGCCTACAATGAGCAGTTCTTC. It encodes CASSQAQGGGAYNEQFF.

The V call is TRBV9, the J call TRBJ2-1; 9 positions agree with TRBD1. This CDR3 is built from 15 residues. Germline V CDR1 and CDR2: SGDLS, YYNGEE. V lost 0 bases to trimming and J lost 8 bases; unmatched junction nucleotides: 6. In DNA, the CDR3 is TGTGCCAGCAGCGTAGGTGGACAGGGGTTCCATGAGCAGTTCTTC. Amino acid sequence: CASSVGGQGFHEQFF.

V usage is TRBV5-1 and J usage is TRBJ1-4; 11 bases match TRBD1. V shed 4 bases and J 10 bases; nucleotides not matched to a gene: 3. The length of the CDR3 is 13 residues. The germline V gene encodes CDR1 SGHRS and CDR2 YFSETQ. The CDR3 loop reads CASSPGTGGKLFF. CDR3 sequence (DNA): TGCGCCAGCAGCCCAGGGACAGGGGGAAAACTGTTTTTT.

This rearrangement joins TRBV7-3 to TRBJ2-2; unclear D gene. CDR1 and CDR2 (germline): SGHTA, FQGTGA. V lost 2 bases to trimming and J lost 1 base, with 8 bases between them. The CDR3 totals 15 residues. This chain's CDR3 is CASSLVSGNTGELFF. CDR3 bases: TGTGCCAGCAGCTTAGTCTCAGGGAACACCGGGGAGCTGTTTTTT.

The chain combines TRBV5-8 with TRBJ2-3, with a tentative D call TRBD1 (6 bases). From germline, CDR1 is SGHTS and CDR2 YDEGEE. The CDR3 is 14 amino acids. Trimming stripped 0 bases from V and 2 bases from J, with 7 bases between. The DNA for the CDR3 is TGTGCCAGCAGCTTGGCAGGGGACACAGATACGCAGTATTTT. Translating it yields CASSLAGDTDTQYF.

The J gene is TRBJ2-7, the V gene TRBV7-3; the match to TRBD2 covers 9 bases. The CDR3 loop spans 14 amino acids. Germline CDR1 SGHTA, CDR2 FQGTGA. The V segment lost 5 bases and the J segment 7 bases; nucleotides outside the gene matches: 9. CDR3 in DNA: TGTGCCAGCAGCCGTGGGTTTGCGGGAGGGGAGCAGTACTTC. Translating gives CASSRGFAGGEQYF.

The chain couples TRBV9 to TRBJ2-7; D possibly corresponds to TRBD2 (6 bases). In germline, CDR1 is SGDLS, CDR2 YYNGEE. This CDR3 is 14 amino acids long. Trimming cost V 4 bases and J 0 bases, with 11 bases left between them. CDR3 protein: CASSMDGSSYEQYF. CDR3 in DNA: TGTGCCAGCAGCATGGACGGGAGCTCCTACGAGCAGTACTTC.

This chain connects TRBV10-3 to TRBJ1-5, with a possible D match to TRBD1 (5 bases). Trimming took 3 bases from V and 5 from J, leaving 23 bases between them. The CDR3 consists of 18 residues. Germline V gene data show CDR1 as ENHRY and CDR2 as SYGVKD. CDR3 DNA: TGTGCCATCAGTGACCTCCCCCTCTCGAGGGGCGGACATCAGCCCCAGCATTTT. Protein product: CAISDLPLSRGGHQPQHF.

The V call is TRBV20-1, the J call TRBJ2-4; the D call may be TRBD1 or TRBD2 (6 bases each). CDR3 length: 11 residues. Germline V CDR1 and CDR2: DFQATT, SNEGSKA (reference sequence). Between the trimmed V and J ends, which lost 6 bases and 8 bases, there was a span of 11 bases. CDR3 sequence reads: CSADRGDIQYF. In DNA, the CDR3 is TGCAGTGCGGATAGGGGGGACATTCAGTACTTC.

The chain employs TRBV5-1 and TRBJ1-1, with 8 positions matching TRBD1. The CDR3 extends over 14 amino acids. After removal of 0 bases from V and 4 bases from J, the junction contained 2 bases not matched to a gene. CDR1 and CDR2 (germline): SGHRS, YFSETQ. In DNA, the CDR3 is TGCGCCAGCAGCTTGGCTGGACAGGGCACTGAAGCTTTCTTT. Its translation: CASSLAGQGTEAFF.